This TCR beta chain derives from a study of shared clonotypes between healthy human individuals. A note on this clone: This same CDR3 is encoded by further DNA sequences in the sample.

V dropped 5 bases and J dropped 4; count of bases not matched to a gene: 4. The CDR3 has 13 amino acids. In germline, CDR1 is GTSNPN, CDR2 SVGIG (reference sequence). Libraries were prepared by immunoSEQ multiplex PCR; TCRdb keeps only in-frame clonotypes and omits some of them. This table has more than 400,000 clones, around 73% appearing once. The chain joins TRBV30 to TRBJ2-5; TRBD1 aligns across 10 bases. This sequence originates from a woman aged 40 to 50 in good health. Some clones in this sample may be carry-over from other donors' samples. The source material was PBMCs. This chain's CDR3 is CAWRDRGLETQYF. Written as DNA, the CDR3 is TGTGCCTGGCGGGACAGGGGTTTAGAGACCCAGTACTTC.